Listed below are T cell receptor beta chains from one sample, sequenced in a study of T cells after yellow fever vaccination. TCRdb re-called the 5' RACE reads with MiXCR, one entry per CDR3 protein. Seen here are 300,000 or so distinct CDR3 sequences, roughly 7% observed once, and the top ten hold roughly 19%. This specimen consisted of PBMCs, obtained roughly 47 days after the first yellow fever vaccination. The receptor set was obtained from a young man who received the YFV17D yellow fever vaccine. The CDR3 runs from the conserved cysteine through the conserved F or W. The D gene is left open where the match is weak. A clone size is listed for some rows: how often the clone was seen (once, few, many), or a class if it is expanded.

cdr3_nt cdr3_aa j_call clone_size v_call d_call
TGCGCCAGCAGCCAAGGTCCCCTAGCGGGGTCCTCCTACGAGCAGTACTTC CASSQGPLAGSSYEQYF TRBJ2-7 few TRBV4-3 TRBD2
TGTGCCAGCAGTTTTTTGGGGTGGTACGAGCAGTACTTC CASSFLGWYEQYF TRBJ2-7 few TRBV12-3/TRBV12-4 -
TGTGCCAGCAGCTCCGGGAGAGGGACTAGGAAAACAGATACGCAGTATTTT CASSSGRGTRKTDTQYF TRBJ2-3 few TRBV7-8 TRBD2
TGTGCCAGCAGCACTTCTAGCAATCAGCCCCAGCATTTT CASSTSSNQPQHF TRBJ1-5 - TRBV6-1 -
TGTGCCAGCAGCTTAGACGGAATCTCCTACGAGCAGTACTTC CASSLDGISYEQYF TRBJ2-7 few TRBV7-2 -
TGTGCCAGCAGCCCTTCCTCCGGGGGCCACTCCTACAATGAGCAGTTCTTC CASSPSSGGHSYNEQFF TRBJ2-1 - TRBV7-9 -
TGTGCCAGCAGTTACGACAACAACTATGGCTACACCTTC CASSYDNNYGYTF TRBJ1-2 - TRBV6-5 -
TGTGCCAGCAGCTTAAGGACAGGGACGAGGGGTGGCTACAATGAGCAGTTCTTC CASSLRTGTRGGYNEQFF TRBJ2-1 - TRBV11-1 TRBD1
TGCGCCAGCAGCTTGACAGGGTTGGATACGCAGTATTTT CASSLTGLDTQYF TRBJ2-3 - TRBV5-1 -
TGTGCCAGCAGTTACCCTACTGAAGCTTTCTTT CASSYPTEAFF TRBJ1-1 - TRBV6-2/TRBV6-3 -
TGTGCCAGCAGTTTTGCGGGACAGGGAGGTTACACCTTC CASSFAGQGGYTF TRBJ1-2 many TRBV12-3/TRBV12-4 TRBD1
TGTGCCAGCAGCTCAGGGACCCAAAACATTCAGTACTTC CASSSGTQNIQYF TRBJ2-4 few TRBV11-2 -
TGTGCCAGCAGCTTAGGGGACAGGGCACGAGAGACCCAGTACTTC CASSLGDRARETQYF TRBJ2-5 once TRBV5-4 TRBD1
TGTGCCAGCAGGTCGACAGCGATCCAAGAGACCCAGTACTTC CASRSTAIQETQYF TRBJ2-5 - TRBV2 -
TGTGCCAGCAGCACTGGACTAGCGGGACTCCAAGAGACCCAGTACTTC CASSTGLAGLQETQYF TRBJ2-5 - TRBV12-3/TRBV12-4 TRBD2
TGTGCCAGCAGAAGACAGCACACCGGGGAGCTGTTTTTT CASRRQHTGELFF TRBJ2-2 many TRBV12-3/TRBV12-4 -
TGCTCAAACTCCCCCAGGGGGGACACCGGGGAGCTGTTTTTT CSNSPRGDTGELFF TRBJ2-2 few TRBV6-1 -
TGTGCCAGTAGTAGTCAACACTACACCGGGGAGCTGTTTTTT CASSSQHYTGELFF TRBJ2-2 - TRBV19 -
TGTGCCAGCAGTCACTTGGGACAGGGGAGCTCCTACAATGAGCAGTTCTTC CASSHLGQGSSYNEQFF TRBJ2-1 few TRBV2 TRBD1
TGCGCCAGCAGCATAGGGCGGGTTAGCTCCTACAATGAGCAGTTCTTC CASSIGRVSSYNEQFF TRBJ2-1 many TRBV5-1 -
TGTGCCAGCAGCTTGGGAGCAGGTTGGAGACAGCCCCAGCATTTT CASSLGAGWRQPQHF TRBJ1-5 many TRBV5-6 -
TGTGCCACCAGCAGAGATCTTCGGGCTTCAGATGGCTACACCTTC CATSRDLRASDGYTF TRBJ1-2 few TRBV15 -
TGTGCCAGCAGCTTAAGTCTAGATACGCAGTATTTT CASSLSLDTQYF TRBJ2-3 few TRBV7-2 -
TGTGCCAGCAGCTTGGCCACCGGGGGGGATACCTACGAGCAGTACTTC CASSLATGGDTYEQYF TRBJ2-7 - TRBV7-2 TRBD2
TGTGCCAGCAGACCCCAAGGGGGGCCGGAAGAGACCCAGTACTTC CASRPQGGPEETQYF TRBJ2-5 many TRBV6-1 -
TGTGCCAGCAGTGGAAATCCGGGCCGTGAGACAGATACGCAGTATTTT CASSGNPGRETDTQYF TRBJ2-3 many TRBV6-1 -
TGTGCCAGCATCCCTGCTGGGCAGTCCTACGAGCAGTACTTC CASIPAGQSYEQYF TRBJ2-7 few TRBV12-3/TRBV12-4 -
TGTGCCAGCTCGCGGGCGGTAGACAGGCATGTTACAGATACGCAGTATTTT CASSRAVDRHVTDTQYF TRBJ2-3 - TRBV6-1 -
TGTGCCAGCAGCCGGCGGACAGGGCTTGGTACTGAAGCTTTCTTT CASSRRTGLGTEAFF TRBJ1-1 few TRBV12-3/TRBV12-4 TRBD1
TGTGCCAGCAGTCGACAGGGACAGAACACTGAAGCTTTCTTT CASSRQGQNTEAFF TRBJ1-1 few TRBV7-3 TRBD1
TGTGCCAGCAGCACCCCCGGGACACCTTACAATGAGCAGTTCTTC CASSTPGTPYNEQFF TRBJ2-1 few TRBV9 -
TGCAGTGCTAGAGGTCAGCTCTACGAGCAGTACTTC CSARGQLYEQYF TRBJ2-7 - TRBV20-1 -
TGTGCCAGTATTTCAGGGTCATCCCTAAACTATGGCTACACCTTC CASISGSSLNYGYTF TRBJ1-2 - TRBV19 -
TGTGCCAGCAGCTCGGGACCGAGTCAAGAGACCCAGTACTTC CASSSGPSQETQYF TRBJ2-5 few TRBV7-3 -
TGTGCCAGCAGGCTTGGGGGCATCGGGATAGATACGCAGTCTTTT CASRLGGIGIDTQSF TRBJ2-3 - TRBV6-1 -
TGTGCCAGCAGCCAATCCCAAATCCTAATGTATTTT CASSQSQILMYF TRBJ2-3 - TRBV14 -
TGTGCCAGTATAGATCTCAGGGTAGGTGAGCAGTTCTTC CASIDLRVGEQFF TRBJ2-1 - TRBV19 -
TGTGCCAGCACCCCGGGGAGGAGAGGTCCGATCGCTGAAGCTTTCTTT CASTPGRRGPIAEAFF TRBJ1-1 many TRBV7-8 -
TGTGCCTGGAGCAGCGTAGAGACCCAGTACTTC CAWSSVETQYF TRBJ2-5 - TRBV30 -
TGCGCCAGCAGCTGGACCGGGGTCGATGGCTACACCTTC CASSWTGVDGYTF TRBJ1-2 - TRBV5-1 -
TGTGCCAGCAGCTCCACCGGGGACAAGAACACCGGGGAGCTGTTTTTT CASSSTGDKNTGELFF TRBJ2-2 - TRBV7-2 -
TGCAGTGCCGAAAAGACTAGCTCAGATACGCAGTATTTT CSAEKTSSDTQYF TRBJ2-3 - TRBV20-1 TRBD2
TGTGCCAGCAGTGCGCCGGGCATGGCACCTGAGCAGTTCTTC CASSAPGMAPEQFF TRBJ2-1 few TRBV28 -
TGTGCCTTCAGTGCCGCGACTTTGCGGGGGGGCCTCGGCGGGGAGCTGTTTTTT CAFSAATLRGGLGGELFF TRBJ2-2 - TRBV12-3/TRBV12-4 TRBD2
TGCGCCAGCAGCCCGGGGGTTGGGGGGATGAACACTGAAGCTTTCTTT CASSPGVGGMNTEAFF TRBJ1-1 few TRBV5-1 -
TGTGCCAGCAGTCCCATGATCAGTACGCAGTATTTT CASSPMISTQYF TRBJ2-3 many TRBV12-3/TRBV12-4 -
TGTGCCAGCAGTTTTCTTCCAGGGACCTACAATGAGCAGTTCTTC CASSFLPGTYNEQFF TRBJ2-1 - TRBV28 -
TGTGCCAGCAGCCGAAATAGCGGGAGCGCAGATACGCAGTATTTT CASSRNSGSADTQYF TRBJ2-3 many TRBV7-2 TRBD2